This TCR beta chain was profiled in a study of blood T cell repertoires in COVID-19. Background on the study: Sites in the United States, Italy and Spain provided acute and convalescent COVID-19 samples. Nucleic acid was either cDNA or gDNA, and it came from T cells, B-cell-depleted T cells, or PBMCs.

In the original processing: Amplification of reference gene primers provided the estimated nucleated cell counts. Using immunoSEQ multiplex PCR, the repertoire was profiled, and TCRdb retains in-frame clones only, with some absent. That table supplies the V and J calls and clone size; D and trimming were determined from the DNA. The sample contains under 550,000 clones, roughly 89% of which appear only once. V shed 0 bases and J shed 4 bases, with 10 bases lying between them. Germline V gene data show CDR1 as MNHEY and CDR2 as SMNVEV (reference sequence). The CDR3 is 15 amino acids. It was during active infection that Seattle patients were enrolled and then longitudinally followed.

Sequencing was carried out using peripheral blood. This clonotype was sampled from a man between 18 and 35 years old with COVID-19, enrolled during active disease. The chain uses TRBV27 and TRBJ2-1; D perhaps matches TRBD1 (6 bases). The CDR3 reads CASSLSPGAYNEQFF. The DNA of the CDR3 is TGTGCCAGCAGTTTATCGCCAGGGGCGTACAATGAGCAGTTCTTC.